These 9 T cell receptor beta chains were sequenced from one sample in a study of a mutant IDH1 vaccine in newly diagnosed glioma. Time point defined: baseline, week 1 (first vaccination visit). Treatment given: pre-vaccination baseline after standard-of-care therapy. The method was immunoSEQ multiplex PCR; TCRdb's version includes in-frame clones alone and lacks a portion of them. The table has 20,000 to 25,000 clones, roughly 93% seen once. The specimen comprised PBMCs, sampled from a glioma patient treated with radiotherapy, temozolomide or both. These receptors all come from a man aged 40-55 years with glioma.

The rearrangement joins TRBV6-4 to TRBJ1-2; possible D gene TRBD1, 6 bases. Trimming shortened V by 2 bases and J by 4 bases, and 8 bases separated the two germline ends. The V gene's germline CDR1 is MRHNA and CDR2 SNTAGT. The CDR3 is made up of 13 amino acids. CDR3 nucleotides: TGTGCCAGCAGTGACACAGGGTCCTATGGCTACACCTTC. Its translation is CASSDTGSYGYTF.

This chain uses TRBV30 with TRBJ1-5, with D possibly TRBD1 on 6 matching bases. The CDR3 totals 13 residues. V was pared by 6 bases and J by 4 bases, with 13 bases between. The germline gives CDR1 GTSNPN, CDR2 SVGIG (reference sequence). The CDR3 nucleotides read TGTGCCTGCCAAGGGGGGCGGAATCAGCCCCAGCATTTT. This translates into CACQGGRNQPQHF. Together with reference TRBV30 and TRBJ1-5, the CDR3 gives the full variable domain: SQTIHQWPATLVQPVGSPLSLECTVEGTSNPNLYWYRQAAGRGLQLLFYSVGIGQISSEVPQNLSASRPQDRQFILSSKKLLLSDSGFYLCACQGGRNQPQHFGDGTRLSIL.

The chain uses TRBV19 and TRBJ1-2, with D perhaps matching TRBD1 (6 bases). The CDR3 sequence is 14 residues long. V lost 7 bases and J lost 6, with 18 bases in between. Germline-derived CDR1 and CDR2 are LNHDA and SQIVND (reference sequence). As DNA, the CDR3 is TGTGCCAGTAACAGGGACTGGAGGACGAATGGCTACACCTTC. Residues: CASNRDWRTNGYTF. Complete variable domain (other parts from reference TRBV19 and TRBJ1-2): DGGITQSPKYLFRKEGQNVTLSCEQNLNHDAMYWYRQDPGQGLRLIYYSQIVNDFQKGDIAEGYSVSREKKESFPLTVTSAQKNPTAFYLCASNRDWRTNGYTFGSGTRLTVV.

This clone appeared a single time. The chain is built from TRBV19 and TRBJ1-2; D is perhaps TRBD1 (6 bases). The CDR3 contains 11 residues. The ends were cut back, 3 bases at V and 7 bases at J, with 6 bases in the middle. Germline V gene data show CDR1 as LNHDA and CDR2 as SQIVND (reference sequence). The CDR3 is CASSIRGGYTF. Written as DNA, the CDR3 is TGTGCCAGTAGTATCAGGGGTGGCTACACCTTC.

The chain combines TRBV6-5 with TRBJ2-7, with 8 bases that match TRBD1. Germline V gene sequence: CDR1 MNHEY, CDR2 SVGAGI. CDR3 length equals 14 residues. With V trimmed by 5 bases and J by 2 bases, 5 bases remained unmatched. The CDR3 loop reads CASSLGQGTYEQYF. In nucleotides, the CDR3 is TGTGCCAGCAGTCTCGGACAGGGAACCTACGAGCAGTACTTC.

The chain recombines TRBV7-2 with TRBJ1-5, with D perhaps matching TRBD1 (5 bases). CDR1 is SGHTA and CDR2 is FQGNSA in the germline V gene. Trimming left V 0 bases short and J 0 bases short, with 6 bases between. The CDR3 length is 15 residues. Here the CDR3 DNA reads TGTGCCAGCAGCTTAGCCGGGGCTAGCAATCAGCCCCAGCATTTT. Translated, it gives CASSLAGASNQPQHF.

The chain has TRBV15 and TRBJ2-4; 9 positions agree with TRBD1. The CDR3 has 15 residues. The germline V gene encodes CDR1 LNHNV and CDR2 YYDKDF (reference sequence). V lost 4 bases and J lost 4; bases outside the gene matches: 5. CDR3 protein: CATSKAGQGKNIQYF. CDR3 sequence (DNA): TGTGCCACCAGCAAGGCGGGACAGGGTAAAAACATTCAGTACTTC.

The J gene is TRBJ2-7, the V gene TRBV11-1; D might be TRBD2 (6 bases). V lost 1 base, J lost 2 bases, and 9 bases lay in between. The CDR3 sequence is 14 residues long. Germline loops: CDR1 SGHAT, CDR2 FQDESV (reference sequence). The CDR3 protein is CASSLGLAPYEQYF. The CDR3 nucleotides read TGTGCCAGCAGCTTAGGGCTAGCGCCCTACGAGCAGTACTTC.

This clone was found once. The chain recombines TRBV5-6 with TRBJ2-7; tentatively, D is TRBD1 (5 bases). Trimming cost V 4 bases and J 3 bases, with 11 bases left between them. The CDR3 extends over 13 amino acids. From germline, CDR1 is SGHDT and CDR2 YYEEEE. The CDR3 reads CASSPTEHYEQYF. CDR3 in DNA: TGTGCCAGCAGCCCGACAGAACACTACGAGCAGTACTTC.